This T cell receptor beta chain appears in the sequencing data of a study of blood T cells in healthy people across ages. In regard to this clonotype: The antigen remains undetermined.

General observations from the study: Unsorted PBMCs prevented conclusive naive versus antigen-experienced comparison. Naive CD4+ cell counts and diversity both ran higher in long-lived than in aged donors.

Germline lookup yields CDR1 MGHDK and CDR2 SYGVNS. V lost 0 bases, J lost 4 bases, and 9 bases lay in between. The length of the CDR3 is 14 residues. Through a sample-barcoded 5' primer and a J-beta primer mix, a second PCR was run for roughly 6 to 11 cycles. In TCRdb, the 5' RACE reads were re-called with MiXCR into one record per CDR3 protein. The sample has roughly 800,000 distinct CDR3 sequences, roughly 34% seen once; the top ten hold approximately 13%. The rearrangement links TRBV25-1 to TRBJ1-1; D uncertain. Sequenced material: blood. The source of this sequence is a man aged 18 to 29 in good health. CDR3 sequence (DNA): TGTGCCAGCAGTGAATACCGCGGCGGCACTGAAGCTTTCTTT. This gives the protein CASSEYRGGTEAFF.